This TCR beta chain appears in the sequencing data of a study of T cells in localized non-small cell lung cancer. Whole-study findings and limits: Among blood samples, higher T cell density accompanied longer overall survival. Owing to sequencing of a solitary tumor region, heterogeneity cannot be discounted.

The assay was immunoSEQ multiplex PCR, and TCRdb's table has in-frame clones only and misses some. The sample lists fewer than 35,000 clones, approximately 94% occurring once. The CDR3 spans 13 residues. In germline, CDR1 is SGHVS, CDR2 FQNEAQ. V was clipped by 5 bases and J by 5 bases, with 12 bases between them. In this sample, this clone turned up once. What it binds is unknown. The chain couples TRBV7-8 to TRBJ1-1; D unresolved. Sequences were derived from peripheral blood, sampled before any cancer treatment. The receptor's source is a woman aged 35-75 years with stage I lung adenocarcinoma. CDR3 coding DNA: TGTGCCAGCAGCCCCCCGGGAGGGACTGAAGCTTTCTTT. Amino acid sequence: CASSPPGGTEAFF.